These 5 T cell receptor beta chains were all obtained from the same sample, sequenced in a study of blood T cell repertoires in COVID-19. Sequencing was performed with immunoSEQ multiplex PCR; in TCRdb, only in-frame clones are kept and a portion is missing. Of hundreds of thousands of clones listed, roughly 80% were seen once; the top ten hold 4.5% to 5%. The sequencing sample was made of PBMCs or T cells enriched from blood (not recorded which). Receptors originate from a woman between 50 and 59 years old who had been exposed to COVID-19.

The chain employs TRBV10-3 and TRBJ1-1; tentatively, D is TRBD1 (5 bases). The germline V and J ends were trimmed by 4 bases and 7 bases, with 16 bases remaining between them. Germline assignment: CDR1 ENHRY and CDR2 SYGVKD. There are 14 residues in the CDR3. CDR3 amino acids: CAISVADGAIEAFF. The CDR3 DNA follows: TGTGCCATCAGTGTAGCGGACGGGGCAATTGAAGCTTTCTTT.

Written as DNA, the CDR3 is TGTGCCAGCAGTGAAGACGGAACAGGCAGAACTAAAGCTTTCTTT. Its translation is CASSEDGTGRTKAFF. The chain joins TRBV6-1 to TRBJ1-1; the D gene is possibly TRBD1 (5 bases). This CDR3 comprises 15 residues. Germline V gives CDR1 MNHNS, CDR2 SASEGT. V lost 1 base and J lost 9, with 18 bases in between.

The chain carries TRBV30 and TRBJ2-7, with D possibly TRBD1 on 6 matching bases. V lost 0 bases to trimming and J lost 3 bases, with 9 bases between them. This CDR3 is built from 13 residues. From germline, CDR1 is GTSNPN and CDR2 SVGIG (reference sequence). The DNA for the CDR3 is TGTGCCTGGAGTGTAATACAGGGCTACGAGCAGTACTTC. It is translated as CAWSVIQGYEQYF.

The genes are TRBV2 and TRBJ1-5; D is ambiguous. Germline CDR1 is SNHLY and CDR2 is FYNNEI. The CDR3 covers 13 residues. Between the trimmed V and J ends, which lost 6 bases and 7 bases, there was a span of 13 bases. CDR3 sequence: CASRAGVMQPQHF. DNA of the CDR3: TGTGCCAGCAGAGCCGGGGTAATGCAGCCCCAGCATTTT.

The chain couples TRBV2 to TRBJ1-5; D not resolved. V lost 4 bases and J lost 0, with 4 bases in between. This CDR3 has 13 amino acids. Germline loops: CDR1 SNHLY, CDR2 FYNNEI. CDR3 in DNA: TGTGCCAGCAGTGGAGATAGCAATCAGCCCCAGCATTTT. Residues: CASSGDSNQPQHF.